This T cell receptor (beta chain) was recovered during a study of T cell repertoires in cytomegalovirus infection. For the study at large: Carrying CMV and the relevant HLA type showed in public TCR beta signatures.

This clonotype was detected a few times. Its specificity is unknown. TCRdb reprocessed the reads via MiXCR and lists one record per CDR3 protein. The sample yields about 770,000 distinct CDR3 sequences, roughly 29% seen once. Germline V lookup: CDR1 MNHEY, CDR2 SMNVEV (reference sequence). V was clipped by 4 bases and J by 0 bases, with 15 bases between them. CDR3 length: 16 residues. Sequenced here: cultured CD8+ T cells from PBMCs, sampled from culture after CMV antigen stimulation. This TCR was recovered from a human donor in good health (CMV status not recorded). Some clones in this sample may be carry-over from other donors' samples. The chain is built from TRBV27 and TRBJ1-1, with D perhaps matching TRBD1 (6 bases). Here the CDR3 reads CASSSRRGGLNTEAFF. In DNA form, the CDR3 reads TGTGCCAGCAGTTCACGCAGGGGCGGGTTGAACACTGAAGCTTTCTTT.